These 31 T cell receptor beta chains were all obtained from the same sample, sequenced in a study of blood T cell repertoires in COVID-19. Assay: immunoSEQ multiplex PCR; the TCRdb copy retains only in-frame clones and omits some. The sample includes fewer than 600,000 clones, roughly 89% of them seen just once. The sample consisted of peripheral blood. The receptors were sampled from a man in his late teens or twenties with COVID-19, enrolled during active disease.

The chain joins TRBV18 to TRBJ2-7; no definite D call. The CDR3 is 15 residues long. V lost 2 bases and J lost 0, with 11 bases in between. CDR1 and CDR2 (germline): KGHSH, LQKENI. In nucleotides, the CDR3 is TGTGCCAGCTCACCAGGCTTTGCGGACTCCTACGAGCAGTACTTC. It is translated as CASSPGFADSYEQYF.

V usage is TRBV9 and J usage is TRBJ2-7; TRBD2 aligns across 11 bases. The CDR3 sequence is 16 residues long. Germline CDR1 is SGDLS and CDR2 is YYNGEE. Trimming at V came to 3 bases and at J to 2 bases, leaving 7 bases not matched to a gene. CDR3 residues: CASSAFGTSGAYEQYF. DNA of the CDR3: TGTGCCAGCAGCGCATTCGGGACTAGCGGCGCCTACGAGCAGTACTTC.

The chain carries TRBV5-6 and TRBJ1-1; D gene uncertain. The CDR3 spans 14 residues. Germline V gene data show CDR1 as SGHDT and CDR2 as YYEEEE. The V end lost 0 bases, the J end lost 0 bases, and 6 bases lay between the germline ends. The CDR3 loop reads CASSLGGMNTEAFF. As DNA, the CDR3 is TGTGCCAGCAGCTTGGGTGGCATGAACACTGAAGCTTTCTTT. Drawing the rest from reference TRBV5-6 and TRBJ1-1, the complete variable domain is DAGVTQSPTHLIKTRGQQVTLRCSPKSGHDTVSWYQQALGQGPQFIFQYYEEEERQRGNFPDRFSGHQFPNYSSELNVNALLLGDSALYLCASSLGGMNTEAFFGQGTRLTVV.

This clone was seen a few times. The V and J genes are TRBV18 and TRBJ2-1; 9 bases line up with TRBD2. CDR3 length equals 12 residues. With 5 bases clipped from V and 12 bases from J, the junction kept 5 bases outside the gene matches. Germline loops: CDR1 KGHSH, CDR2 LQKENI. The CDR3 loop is CASSSGLARQFF. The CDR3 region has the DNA TGTGCCAGCTCATCCGGACTAGCGAGGCAGTTCTTC.

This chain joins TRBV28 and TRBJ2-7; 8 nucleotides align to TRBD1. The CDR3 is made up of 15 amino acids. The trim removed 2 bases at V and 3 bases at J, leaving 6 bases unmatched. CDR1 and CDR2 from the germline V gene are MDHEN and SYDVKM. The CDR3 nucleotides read TGTGCCAGCAGTTTAATACCCGGACAGGGCTACGAGCAGTACTTC. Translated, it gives CASSLIPGQGYEQYF.

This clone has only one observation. The CDR3 nucleotides read TGTGCCAGCAGTGAACCGGGACAGGTCGCCGAGCAGTACTTC. It is translated as CASSEPGQVAEQYF. This chain links TRBV25-1 with TRBJ2-7, with TRBD1 identical over 8 bases. Trimming took 2 bases from V and 6 from J; bases not matched to a gene: 6. The CDR3 loop spans 14 amino acids. Germline V lookup: CDR1 MGHDK, CDR2 SYGVNS.

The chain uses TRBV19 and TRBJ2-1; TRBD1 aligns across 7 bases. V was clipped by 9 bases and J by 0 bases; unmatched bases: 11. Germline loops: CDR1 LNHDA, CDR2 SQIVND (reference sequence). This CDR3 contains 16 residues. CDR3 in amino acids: CASSGQATSSYNEQFF. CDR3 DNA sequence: TGTGCCAGCAGTGGACAGGCTACAAGCTCCTACAATGAGCAGTTCTTC.

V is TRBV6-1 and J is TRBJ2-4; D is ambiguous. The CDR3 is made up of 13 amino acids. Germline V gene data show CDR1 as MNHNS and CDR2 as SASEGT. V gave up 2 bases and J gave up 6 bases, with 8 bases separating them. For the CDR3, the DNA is TGTGCCAGCAGTGAACCCCCCAGAAACATTCAGTACTTC. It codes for CASSEPPRNIQYF.

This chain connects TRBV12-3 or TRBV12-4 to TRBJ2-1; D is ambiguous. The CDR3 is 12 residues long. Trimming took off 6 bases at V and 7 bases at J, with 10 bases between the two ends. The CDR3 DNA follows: TGTGCCAGCAGCCGACTTGAGAATGAGCAGTTCTTC. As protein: CASSRLENEQFF.

The CDR3 sequence is CASSGGLAGGRRTSYEQYF. The CDR3 DNA reads as TGTGCCAGCAGCGGGGGACTAGCGGGGGGCCGCCGGACCTCCTACGAGCAGTACTTC. The genes are TRBV13 and TRBJ2-7; TRBD2 matches 15 bases. The V segment lost 5 bases and the J segment 0 bases; nucleotides outside the gene matches: 11. Germline assignment: CDR1 PRHDT and CDR2 FYEKMQ (reference sequence). This CDR3 contains 19 residues.

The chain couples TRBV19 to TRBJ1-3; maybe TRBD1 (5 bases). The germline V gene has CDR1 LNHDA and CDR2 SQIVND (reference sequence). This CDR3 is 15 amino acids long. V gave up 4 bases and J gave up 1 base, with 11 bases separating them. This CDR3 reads CASSSAGTSGNTIYF. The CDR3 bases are TGTGCCAGTAGTAGCGCAGGGACTTCTGGAAACACCATATATTTT.

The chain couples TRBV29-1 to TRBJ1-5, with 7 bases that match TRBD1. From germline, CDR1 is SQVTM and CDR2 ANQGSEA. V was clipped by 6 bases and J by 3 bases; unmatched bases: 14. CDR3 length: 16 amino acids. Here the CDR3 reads CSVSEGAATANQPQHF. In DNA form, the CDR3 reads TGCAGCGTCTCGGAGGGGGCAGCCACTGCCAATCAGCCCCAGCATTTT.

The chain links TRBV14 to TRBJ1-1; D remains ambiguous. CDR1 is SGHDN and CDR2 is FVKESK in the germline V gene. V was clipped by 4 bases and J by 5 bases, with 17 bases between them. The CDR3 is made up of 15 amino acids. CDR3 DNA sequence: TGTGCCAGCAGCCCTGAGGACTCCTGGGAGACTGAAGCTTTCTTT. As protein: CASSPEDSWETEAFF.

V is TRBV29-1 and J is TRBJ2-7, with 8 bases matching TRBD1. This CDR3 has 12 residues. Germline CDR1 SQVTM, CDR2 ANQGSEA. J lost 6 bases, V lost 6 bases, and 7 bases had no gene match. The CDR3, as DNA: TGCAGCGTCCGGGACAGGCCTCGCGAGCAGTACTTC. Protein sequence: CSVRDRPREQYF.

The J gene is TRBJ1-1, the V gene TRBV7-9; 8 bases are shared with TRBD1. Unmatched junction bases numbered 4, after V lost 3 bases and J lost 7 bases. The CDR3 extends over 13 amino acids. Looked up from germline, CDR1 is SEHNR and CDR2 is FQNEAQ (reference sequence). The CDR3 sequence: CASSLTGTGEAFF. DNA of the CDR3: TGTGCCAGCAGCTTGACCGGGACAGGTGAAGCTTTCTTT. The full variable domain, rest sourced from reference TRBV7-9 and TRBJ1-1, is DTGVSQNPRHKITKRGQNVTFRCDPISEHNRLYWYRQTLGQGPEFLTYFQNEAQLEKSRLLSDRFSAERPKGSFSTLEIQRTEQGDSAMYLCASSLTGTGEAFFGQGTRLTVV.

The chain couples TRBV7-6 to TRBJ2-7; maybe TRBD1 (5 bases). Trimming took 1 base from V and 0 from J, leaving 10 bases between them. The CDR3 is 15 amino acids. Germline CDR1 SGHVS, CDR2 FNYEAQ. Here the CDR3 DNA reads TGTGCCAGCAGCTTAGGGCTTGGGGCCTCCTACGAGCAGTACTTC. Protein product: CASSLGLGASYEQYF.

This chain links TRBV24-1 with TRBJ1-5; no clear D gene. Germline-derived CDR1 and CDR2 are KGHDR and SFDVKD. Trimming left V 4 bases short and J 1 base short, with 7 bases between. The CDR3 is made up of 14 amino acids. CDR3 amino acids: CATSDGGSNQPQHF. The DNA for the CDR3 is TGTGCCACCAGTGACGGCGGGAGCAATCAGCCCCAGCATTTT.

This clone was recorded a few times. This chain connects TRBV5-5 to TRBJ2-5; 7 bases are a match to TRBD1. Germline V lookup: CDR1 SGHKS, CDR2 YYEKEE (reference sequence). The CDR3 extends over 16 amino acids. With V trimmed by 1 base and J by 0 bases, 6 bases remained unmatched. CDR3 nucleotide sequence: TGTGCCAGCAGCTTGAGAGGGACAGCAGACCAAGAGACCCAGTACTTC. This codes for CASSLRGTADQETQYF.

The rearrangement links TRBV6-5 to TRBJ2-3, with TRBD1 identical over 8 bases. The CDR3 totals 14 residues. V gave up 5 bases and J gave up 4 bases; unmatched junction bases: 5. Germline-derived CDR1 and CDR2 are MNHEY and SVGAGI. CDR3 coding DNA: TGTGCCAGCAGTCTACAGGGGGAGGCAGATACGCAGTATTTT. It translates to CASSLQGEADTQYF.

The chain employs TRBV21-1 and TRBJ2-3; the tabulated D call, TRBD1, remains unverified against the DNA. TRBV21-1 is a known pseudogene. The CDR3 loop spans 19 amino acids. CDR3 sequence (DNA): TGTGCCAGCAGCGTTCCCGGGACAGGGGTTCGCCGCGGCACAGATACGCAGTATTTT. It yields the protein CASSVPGTGVRRGTDTQYF.

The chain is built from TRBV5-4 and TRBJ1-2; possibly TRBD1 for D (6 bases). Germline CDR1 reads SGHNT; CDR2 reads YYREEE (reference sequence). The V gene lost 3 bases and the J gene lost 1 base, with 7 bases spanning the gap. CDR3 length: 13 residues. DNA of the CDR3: TGTGCCAGCAGCTCGGACAGTAACTATGGCTACACCTTC. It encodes CASSSDSNYGYTF.

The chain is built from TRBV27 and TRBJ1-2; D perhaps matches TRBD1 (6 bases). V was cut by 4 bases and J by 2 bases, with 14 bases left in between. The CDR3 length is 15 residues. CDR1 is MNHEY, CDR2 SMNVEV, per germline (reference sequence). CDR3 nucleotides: TGTGCCAGCAGTTCCACAGGGAGACACAACTATGGCTACACCTTC. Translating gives CASSSTGRHNYGYTF.

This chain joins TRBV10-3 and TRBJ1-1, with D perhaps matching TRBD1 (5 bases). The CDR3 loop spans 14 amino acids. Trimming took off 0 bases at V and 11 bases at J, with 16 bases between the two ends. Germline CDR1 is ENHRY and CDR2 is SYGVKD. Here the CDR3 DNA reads TGTGCCATCAGTGAGTCGAGTGGAGGGGAGGGGGCTTTCTTT. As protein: CAISESSGGEGAFF.

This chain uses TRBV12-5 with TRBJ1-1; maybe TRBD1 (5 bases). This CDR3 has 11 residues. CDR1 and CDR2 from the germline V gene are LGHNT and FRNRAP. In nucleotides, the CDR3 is TGTGCGTCAGGGTGGACCACTGAAGCTTTCTTT. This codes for CASGWTTEAFF.

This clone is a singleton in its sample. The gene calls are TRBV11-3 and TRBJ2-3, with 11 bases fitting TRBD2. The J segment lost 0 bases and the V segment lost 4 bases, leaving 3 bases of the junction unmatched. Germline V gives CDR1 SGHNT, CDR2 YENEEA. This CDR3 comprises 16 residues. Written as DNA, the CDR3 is TGTGCCAGCAGCTCTCCTAGCGGGGGGAGCACAGATACGCAGTATTTT. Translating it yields CASSSPSGGSTDTQYF.

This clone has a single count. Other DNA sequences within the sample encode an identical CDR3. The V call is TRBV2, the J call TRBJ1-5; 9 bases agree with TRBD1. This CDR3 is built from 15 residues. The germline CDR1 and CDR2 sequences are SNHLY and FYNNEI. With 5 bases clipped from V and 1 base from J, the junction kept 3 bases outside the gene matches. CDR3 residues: CASSLQGASNQPQHF. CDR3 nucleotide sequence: TGTGCCAGCAGTTTACAGGGGGCAAGCAATCAGCCCCAGCATTTT.

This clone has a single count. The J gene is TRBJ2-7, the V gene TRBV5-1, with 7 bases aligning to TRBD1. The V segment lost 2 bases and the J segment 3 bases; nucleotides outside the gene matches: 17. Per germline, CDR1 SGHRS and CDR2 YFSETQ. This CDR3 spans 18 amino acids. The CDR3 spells CASSLRTLTGALGYEQYF. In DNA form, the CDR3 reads TGCGCCAGCAGCTTAAGGACCTTAACAGGGGCCCTTGGCTACGAGCAGTACTTC.

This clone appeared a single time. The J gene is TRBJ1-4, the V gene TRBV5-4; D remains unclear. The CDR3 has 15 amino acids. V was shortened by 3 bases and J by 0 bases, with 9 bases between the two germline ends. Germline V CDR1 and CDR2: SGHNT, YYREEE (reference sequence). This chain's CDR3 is CASSSDISTNEKLFF. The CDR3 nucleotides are TGTGCCAGCAGCTCCGACATTTCAACTAATGAAAAACTGTTTTTT.

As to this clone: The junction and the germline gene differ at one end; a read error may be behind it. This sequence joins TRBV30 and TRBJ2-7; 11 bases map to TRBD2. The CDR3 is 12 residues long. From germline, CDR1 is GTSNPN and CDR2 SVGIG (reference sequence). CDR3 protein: CAWSETSGTPNF. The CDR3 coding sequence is TGTGCCTGGAGTGAGACTAGCGGGACCCCAAACTTC.

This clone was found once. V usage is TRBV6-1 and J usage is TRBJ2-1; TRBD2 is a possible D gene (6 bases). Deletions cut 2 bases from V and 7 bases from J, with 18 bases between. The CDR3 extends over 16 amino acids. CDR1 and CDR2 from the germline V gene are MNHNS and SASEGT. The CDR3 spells CASSETAQAGRNEQFF. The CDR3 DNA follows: TGTGCCAGCAGTGAAACCGCCCAGGCTGGGAGGAATGAGCAGTTCTTC.

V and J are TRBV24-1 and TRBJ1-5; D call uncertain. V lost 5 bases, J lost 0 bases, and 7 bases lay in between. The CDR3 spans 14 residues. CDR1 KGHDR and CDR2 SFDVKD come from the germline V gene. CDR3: CATSAGYSNQPQHF. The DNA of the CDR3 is TGTGCCACCAGTGCGGGGTATAGCAATCAGCCCCAGCATTTT.